This TCR beta chain was identified during a study of T cell responses to AZD1222 COVID-19 vaccine. Study results and limitations: Mostly white British, mostly female donors; authors suggested clonal diversity may be underestimated. Baseline serostatus was positive in only six AZD1222 recipients.

The protocol was immunoSEQ multiplex PCR, while the TCRdb copy is restricted to in-frame clones and leaves out a portion. Of about 180,000 clones detected, 85% to 90% appear once; the ten largest clones hold more than 4%. Comments on this clone: Its antigen is undetermined.

V was clipped by 3 bases and J by 4 bases; unmatched bases: 7. Germline CDR1 and CDR2: MDHEN and SYDVKM. CDR3 length equals 16 residues. The sample consisted of peripheral blood, taken 28 days after the second dose of the MenACWY control vaccine. V usage is TRBV28 and J usage is TRBJ2-1, with 9 bases fitting TRBD2. The receptor comes from an adult who received the MenACWY meningococcal vaccine as a control. This CDR3 is CASSLSSGSVYNEQFF. CDR3 sequence (DNA): TGTGCCAGCAGTTTGAGTAGCGGGAGTGTGTACAATGAGCAGTTCTTC.